Listed below are T cell receptor beta chains from one sample, sequenced in a study of cytomegalovirus exposure and HLA in healthy donors. Assay: immunoSEQ multiplex PCR; the TCRdb copy retains only in-frame clones and omits some. The sample has roughly 120,000 clones, about three quarters seen once. Specimen: PBMCs. These receptors all come from a woman aged 40 to 50 in good health and CMV-seropositive. Each CDR3 is given with its conserved first and last residue. The order of the fields is D gene, V gene, J gene, clone size, CDR3 DNA, CDR3 protein. A D gene is named only where the DNA matches it firmly. Clone size is not always given. Where it is, it says once, few, many or a class for expanded clones.

d_call: TRBD2
v_call: TRBV7-7
j_call: TRBJ2-3
clone_size: NA
cdr3_nt: TGTGCCAGCAGCCAGCGGGGGGCCAGCACAGATACGCAGTATTTT
cdr3_aa: CASSQRGASTDTQYF

d_call: NA
v_call: TRBV19
j_call: TRBJ1-5
clone_size: NA
cdr3_nt: TGTGCCAGTAGTATCAGGGCCAATCAGCCCCAGCATTTT
cdr3_aa: CASSIRANQPQHF

d_call: NA
v_call: TRBV6-5
j_call: TRBJ1-2
clone_size: NA
cdr3_nt: TGTGCCAGCAGTTACGGCACAGGGAGCTACACCTTC
cdr3_aa: CASSYGTGSYTF

d_call: NA
v_call: TRBV4-2
j_call: TRBJ1-3
clone_size: NA
cdr3_nt: TGTGCCAGCAGCCAAGCGGACTTATCTGGAAACACCATATATTTT
cdr3_aa: CASSQADLSGNTIYF

d_call: NA
v_call: TRBV7-2
j_call: TRBJ1-6
clone_size: NA
cdr3_nt: TGTGCCAGCAGCTTATCGGTCGGACAGTATAATTCACCCCTCCACTTT
cdr3_aa: CASSLSVGQYNSPLHF

d_call: NA
v_call: TRBV29-1
j_call: TRBJ1-2
clone_size: NA
cdr3_nt: TGCAGCGTTGACCGTATGGGAGATGGAGGAGGCTACACCTTC
cdr3_aa: CSVDRMGDGGGYTF

d_call: NA
v_call: TRBV21-1
j_call: TRBJ2-3
clone_size: NA
cdr3_nt: TGTGCCAGCAGCCCTCTCAGCCACGGACTCACAGATACGCAGTATTTT
cdr3_aa: CASSPLSHGLTDTQYF

d_call: TRBD2
v_call: TRBV4-1
j_call: TRBJ2-3
clone_size: NA
cdr3_nt: TGCGCCAGCAGCCAAGAGCCCCACTTTAGCGGGGGGGAAGATACGCAGTATTTT
cdr3_aa: CASSQEPHFSGGEDTQYF

d_call: TRBD2
v_call: TRBV19
j_call: TRBJ2-5
clone_size: few
cdr3_nt: TGTGCCAGTAGTATAGTAGCTCTGAGGGCGGGGGGGCCTAGAGAGACCCAGTACTTC
cdr3_aa: CASSIVALRAGGPRETQYF

d_call: NA
v_call: TRBV7-2
j_call: TRBJ1-2
clone_size: NA
cdr3_nt: TGTGCCAGCAGCTTAGGTCCGGAGACCGTAGCTAACTATGGCTACACCTTC
cdr3_aa: CASSLGPETVANYGYTF

d_call: TRBD1
v_call: TRBV7-2
j_call: TRBJ1-1
clone_size: NA
cdr3_nt: TGTGCCAGCAGCCCCGACAGGGTTAGTACTGAAGCTTTCTTT
cdr3_aa: CASSPDRVSTEAFF

d_call: TRBD1
v_call: TRBV9
j_call: TRBJ1-1
clone_size: NA
cdr3_nt: TGTGCCAGCAGACTTTCAGGGGGCTCGGACACTGAAGCTTTCTTT
cdr3_aa: CASRLSGGSDTEAFF

d_call: NA
v_call: TRBV6-6
j_call: TRBJ1-1
clone_size: NA
cdr3_nt: TGTGCCAGCAGGCAGACAGGTTTGAACACTGAAGCTTTCTTT
cdr3_aa: CASRQTGLNTEAFF

d_call: TRBD2
v_call: TRBV5-1
j_call: TRBJ2-7
clone_size: few
cdr3_nt: TGCGCCAGCAGCTTGTATAGCGGGGGGGCCGGGGAGAACGAGCAGTACTTC
cdr3_aa: CASSLYSGGAGENEQYF

d_call: NA
v_call: TRBV7-2
j_call: TRBJ2-2
clone_size: few
cdr3_nt: TGTGCCAGCACCGGGGGAACGAACACCGGGGAGCTGTTTTTT
cdr3_aa: CASTGGTNTGELFF

d_call: TRBD1
v_call: TRBV2
j_call: TRBJ1-2
clone_size: few
cdr3_nt: TGTGCCAGCACTAAGGACAGGTCTAACTATGGCTACACCTTC
cdr3_aa: CASTKDRSNYGYTF

d_call: TRBD1
v_call: TRBV6-5
j_call: TRBJ2-7
clone_size: NA
cdr3_nt: TGTGCCAGCAGTTACAGAGCGCCGGGACAGGGGTACGAGCAGTACTTC
cdr3_aa: CASSYRAPGQGYEQYF

d_call: NA
v_call: TRBV10-3
j_call: TRBJ1-1
clone_size: NA
cdr3_nt: TGTGCCACCCTAGAGACAGATGAAGCTTTCTTT
cdr3_aa: CATLETDEAFF

d_call: NA
v_call: TRBV5-1
j_call: TRBJ1-5
clone_size: many
cdr3_nt: TGCGCCAGCAGCCCATCCGGGTTTGATCAGCCCCAGCATTTT
cdr3_aa: CASSPSGFDQPQHF

d_call: NA
v_call: TRBV6-6
j_call: TRBJ1-1
clone_size: NA
cdr3_nt: TGTGCCAGCCTAACGGGACATAAATACACTGAAGCTTTCTTT
cdr3_aa: CASLTGHKYTEAFF

d_call: NA
v_call: TRBV29-1
j_call: TRBJ1-2
clone_size: NA
cdr3_nt: TGCAGCGTTGAATTTCGGGCAGGCGGGAGTGGCTACACCTTC
cdr3_aa: CSVEFRAGGSGYTF

d_call: NA
v_call: TRBV9
j_call: TRBJ2-1
clone_size: few
cdr3_nt: TGTGCCAGCAGCTACGAGAGCTCCTACAATGAGCAGTTCTTC
cdr3_aa: CASSYESSYNEQFF

d_call: TRBD1
v_call: TRBV2
j_call: TRBJ1-2
clone_size: NA
cdr3_nt: TGTGCCAGCACCCCCACACCGGCAGGGGGCATAAATGGCTACACCTTC
cdr3_aa: CASTPTPAGGINGYTF

d_call: NA
v_call: TRBV6-6
j_call: TRBJ2-1
clone_size: few
cdr3_nt: TGTGCCAGCAGCTCCACCGGGACACCAGACAATGAGCAGTTCTTC
cdr3_aa: CASSSTGTPDNEQFF

d_call: NA
v_call: TRBV5-6
j_call: TRBJ1-5
clone_size: few
cdr3_nt: TGTGCCAGCAGCTTGTCGCGGCAGCCCCAGCATTTT
cdr3_aa: CASSLSRQPQHF

d_call: NA
v_call: TRBV25-1
j_call: TRBJ1-5
clone_size: once
cdr3_nt: TGTGCCAGCAGTGAATCGGGGGGAATCAATCAGCCCCAGCATTTT
cdr3_aa: CASSESGGINQPQHF

d_call: NA
v_call: TRBV4-1
j_call: TRBJ1-1
clone_size: NA
cdr3_nt: TGCGCCAGCAGCCTCACAGCGAACACTGAAGCTTTCTTT
cdr3_aa: CASSLTANTEAFF

d_call: TRBD1
v_call: TRBV6-1
j_call: TRBJ2-7
clone_size: NA
cdr3_nt: TGTGCCAGCAGTTGGACAGGGTTCTACGAGCAGTACTTC
cdr3_aa: CASSWTGFYEQYF

d_call: NA
v_call: TRBV4-1
j_call: TRBJ2-7
clone_size: NA
cdr3_nt: TGCGCCAGCAGCCGCGCGCCGCAGGGCGACGAGCAGTACTTC
cdr3_aa: CASSRAPQGDEQYF

d_call: TRBD1
v_call: TRBV5-8
j_call: TRBJ1-1
clone_size: NA
cdr3_nt: TGTGCCAGCAGCTTCTCCTCCGGGACAGCGAACACTGAAGCTTTCTTT
cdr3_aa: CASSFSSGTANTEAFF

d_call: NA
v_call: TRBV6-1
j_call: TRBJ2-3
clone_size: NA
cdr3_nt: TGTGCCAGCAGGGCGGAGGCTAGCGCAGATACGCAGTATTTT
cdr3_aa: CASRAEASADTQYF

d_call: TRBD1
v_call: TRBV9
j_call: TRBJ2-5
clone_size: NA
cdr3_nt: TGTGCCAGCAGCGGGGGGACAGGGCAACAAGAGACCCAGTACTTC
cdr3_aa: CASSGGTGQQETQYF

d_call: NA
v_call: TRBV7-6
j_call: TRBJ1-3
clone_size: NA
cdr3_nt: TGTGCCAGCAGCTTGGGGGGGCTCGGAAACACCATATATTTT
cdr3_aa: CASSLGGLGNTIYF

d_call: TRBD1
v_call: TRBV18
j_call: TRBJ2-7
clone_size: NA
cdr3_nt: TGTGCCAGCTCACCACCGGTGACAGGGACATTGTACGAGCAGTACTTC
cdr3_aa: CASSPPVTGTLYEQYF

d_call: NA
v_call: TRBV2
j_call: TRBJ2-7
clone_size: NA
cdr3_nt: TGTGCCAGCAGTGGAGAGGTACCCCTGGGTTACGAGCAGTACTTC
cdr3_aa: CASSGEVPLGYEQYF

d_call: NA
v_call: TRBV10-3
j_call: TRBJ1-1
clone_size: once
cdr3_nt: TGTGCCATCAGTGACTTGGGGGGAAGTGTCACTGAAGCTTTCTTT
cdr3_aa: CAISDLGGSVTEAFF

d_call: TRBD1
v_call: TRBV6-5
j_call: TRBJ1-1
clone_size: NA
cdr3_nt: TGTGCCAGCAGTCGGACAGGAAAGGACACTGAAGCTTTCTTT
cdr3_aa: CASSRTGKDTEAFF

d_call: NA
v_call: TRBV7-9
j_call: TRBJ2-2
clone_size: few
cdr3_nt: TGTGCCAGCAGCCGCCTAGGGCAGGGGTACACCGGGGAGCTGTTTTTT
cdr3_aa: CASSRLGQGYTGELFF

d_call: TRBD1
v_call: TRBV6-5
j_call: TRBJ2-7
clone_size: NA
cdr3_nt: TGTGCCAGCAGTTATTCGACAGGGCGGACCTACGAGCAGTACTTC
cdr3_aa: CASSYSTGRTYEQYF

d_call: NA
v_call: TRBV5-1
j_call: TRBJ1-1
clone_size: once
cdr3_nt: TGCGCCAGCAGCGTGGTTTCGGGCGGGTCGGGTGAAGCTTTCTTT
cdr3_aa: CASSVVSGGSGEAFF

d_call: TRBD1
v_call: TRBV6-5
j_call: TRBJ1-2
clone_size: NA
cdr3_nt: TGTGCCAGCAGGCAAACAGGGGGTGACTATGGCTACACCTTC
cdr3_aa: CASRQTGGDYGYTF

d_call: TRBD1
v_call: TRBV6-1
j_call: TRBJ1-6
clone_size: few
cdr3_nt: TGTGCCAGCACCACAGGGGATAATTCACCCCTCCACTTT
cdr3_aa: CASTTGDNSPLHF

d_call: TRBD1
v_call: TRBV9
j_call: TRBJ1-3
clone_size: NA
cdr3_nt: TGTGCCAGCAGCGTAGACCAAACAGGGGTGGCCATATATTTT
cdr3_aa: CASSVDQTGVAIYF

d_call: NA
v_call: TRBV6-5
j_call: TRBJ1-1
clone_size: few
cdr3_nt: TGTGCCAGCAGTTACTCGACCCCCAGCAGGGTTAGTGAAGCTTTCTTT
cdr3_aa: CASSYSTPSRVSEAFF

d_call: NA
v_call: TRBV28
j_call: TRBJ2-3
clone_size: NA
cdr3_nt: TGTGCCAGCAGCGGTCTAGCGAGGAGCACAGATACGCAGTATTTT
cdr3_aa: CASSGLARSTDTQYF

d_call: TRBD1
v_call: TRBV6-1
j_call: TRBJ2-7
clone_size: NA
cdr3_nt: TGTGCCAGCAGTCAGGTAGGACAGGGGGCCTACGAGCAGTACTTC
cdr3_aa: CASSQVGQGAYEQYF

d_call: NA
v_call: TRBV19
j_call: TRBJ1-5
clone_size: NA
cdr3_nt: TGTGCCAGTAGTATTCCGGAGCAAGCGGCCCAGCATTTT
cdr3_aa: CASSIPEQAAQHF

d_call: NA
v_call: TRBV6-1
j_call: TRBJ1-1
clone_size: NA
cdr3_nt: TGTGCCAGCAGTGAATTCTCTTTGAACACTGAAGCTTTCTTT
cdr3_aa: CASSEFSLNTEAFF

d_call: NA
v_call: TRBV7-3
j_call: TRBJ2-2
clone_size: NA
cdr3_nt: TGTGCCAGCAGCTGGACAGTTGACACCGGGGAGCTGTTTTTT
cdr3_aa: CASSWTVDTGELFF

d_call: NA
v_call: TRBV5-1
j_call: TRBJ2-7
clone_size: NA
cdr3_nt: TGCGCCAGCAGCTTGGGACAGGCCTCCAGGCGGTACTTC
cdr3_aa: CASSLGQASRRYF

d_call: NA
v_call: TRBV2
j_call: TRBJ1-2
clone_size: NA
cdr3_nt: TGTGCCAGCAGTGAAACTTCCTCCAGGGTCAATGGCTACACCTTC
cdr3_aa: CASSETSSRVNGYTF

d_call: NA
v_call: TRBV7-9
j_call: TRBJ1-2
clone_size: few
cdr3_nt: TGTGCCAGCAGCTTAGCGGGGCTAAACTATGGCTACACCTTC
cdr3_aa: CASSLAGLNYGYTF

d_call: TRBD1
v_call: TRBV6-6
j_call: TRBJ1-5
clone_size: few
cdr3_nt: TGTGCCAGCACCCAAGCGGGACAGGGGTACCAGCCCCAGCATTTT
cdr3_aa: CASTQAGQGYQPQHF

d_call: NA
v_call: TRBV9
j_call: TRBJ1-2
clone_size: once
cdr3_nt: TGTGCCAGCAGCCCGGTAACAGGGTCGTATACCTATGGCTACACCTTC
cdr3_aa: CASSPVTGSYTYGYTF